The 11 T cell receptor beta chains below were found in one sample sequenced in a study of T-cell memory formation after mild COVID-19. TCRdb itself ran the 5' RACE reads through MiXCR, one entry per CDR3 protein. The repertoire consists of roughly 480,000 distinct CDR3 sequences, with around a quarter occurring once and the leading ten covering 12%. Source material: PBMCs or a T cell subset sorted from them (not recorded which). The receptor source for this set is an adult woman who had mild COVID-19 (a few samples of this study predate the infection). Cell type and time point are not known.

The V call is TRBV18, the J call TRBJ1-1, with D possibly being TRBD1 (6 bases). The germline V and J ends were trimmed by 3 bases and 5 bases, with 13 bases remaining between them. The CDR3 has 14 amino acids. Germline V gives CDR1 KGHSH, CDR2 LQKENI. The CDR3 loop reads CASSPGQLLTEAFF. As DNA, the CDR3 is TGTGCCAGCTCACCCGGACAGTTGTTGACTGAAGCTTTCTTT.

V and J are TRBV7-2 and TRBJ2-7; no firm D call. The germline CDR1 and CDR2 sequences are SGHTA and FQGNSA. This CDR3 comprises 14 residues. Deletions cut 2 bases from V and 2 bases from J, with 10 bases between. The CDR3 bases are TGTGCCAGCAGCTTATGGACGAGCACCTACGAGCAGTACTTC. Its translation is CASSLWTSTYEQYF.

The J gene is TRBJ1-6, the V gene TRBV10-3; D remains ambiguous. CDR1 is ENHRY and CDR2 is SYGVKD in the germline V gene. V dropped 3 bases and J dropped 9 bases, with 12 bases sitting between them. The CDR3 is 14 residues long. CDR3 loop: CAISEEGSASPLHF. The CDR3 DNA sequence: TGTGCCATCAGTGAAGAGGGTTCGGCTTCACCCCTCCACTTT.

There are a few counts of this clonotype. The chain carries TRBV12-3 or TRBV12-4 and TRBJ1-2; TRBD1 is a possible D gene (5 bases). The CDR3 loop spans 13 amino acids. V lost 2 bases, J lost 7 bases, and 11 bases lay in between. The CDR3 spells CASSLKGLRGYTF. As DNA, the CDR3 is TGTGCCAGCAGTTTAAAGGGGTTGCGTGGCTACACCTTC.

This clonotype was seen a handful of times. V gene TRBV10-3 combines with J gene TRBJ2-3; 7 positions match TRBD1. Germline V gene sequence: CDR1 ENHRY, CDR2 SYGVKD. The CDR3 spans 13 residues. V shed 10 bases, J shed 2 bases, and the junction held 6 bases outside the gene matches. CDR3 bases: TGTGCCACCAAAGGACAGGACACAGATACGCAGTATTTT. Its protein product is CATKGQDTDTQYF.

V usage is TRBV6-5 and J usage is TRBJ2-1; D ambiguous. The V gene lost 2 bases and the J gene lost 4 bases, with 12 bases spanning the gap. The germline V gene has CDR1 MNHEY and CDR2 SVGAGI. This CDR3 is 15 amino acids long. CDR3 nucleotide sequence: TGTGCCAGCAGTTACAGTCTGACCATTTACAATGAGCAGTTCTTC. This encodes CASSYSLTIYNEQFF.

The chain uses TRBV20-1 and TRBJ1-2; D possibly corresponds to TRBD1 (6 bases). CDR1 and CDR2 (germline): DFQATT, SNEGSKA (reference sequence). This CDR3 is 13 amino acids long. V lost 6 bases and J 8 bases, leaving 19 bases between the germline ends. The chain's CDR3 is CSAADRHGRGYTF. CDR3 DNA: TGCAGTGCCGCGGACAGACACGGGAGGGGCTACACCTTC.

The rearrangement joins TRBV12-3 or TRBV12-4 to TRBJ2-6, with 8 bases that match TRBD1. Trimming at V came to 6 bases and at J to 4 bases, leaving 11 bases not matched to a gene. This CDR3 comprises 17 residues. CDR3 region: CASSHGTGSSGANVLTF. CDR3 DNA: TGTGCCAGCAGCCACGGGACAGGTAGTTCGGGGGCCAACGTCCTGACTTTC.

This clonotype showed up just a few times. The chain combines TRBV7-8 with TRBJ2-7, with no clear D. The germline V gene has CDR1 SGHVS and CDR2 FQNEAQ. The CDR3 spans 13 residues. Between the trimmed V and J ends, which lost 1 base and 4 bases, there was a span of 8 bases. The CDR3, as DNA: TGTGCCAGCAGCTTAGGCGCTCGTTACGAGCAGTACTTC. This encodes CASSLGARYEQYF. The full variable domain, with the rest looked up from reference TRBV7-8 and TRBJ2-7, is GAGVSQSPRYKVAKRGQDVALRCDPISGHVSLFWYQQALGQGPEFLTYFQNEAQLDKSGLPSDRFFAERPEGSVSTLKIQRTQQEDSAVYLCASSLGARYEQYFGPGTRLTVT.

The chain combines TRBV7-8 with TRBJ1-5; possible D gene TRBD1, 5 bases. The CDR3 length is 12 residues. V was trimmed by 5 bases and J by 6 bases, leaving 8 bases between them. Germline CDR1 and CDR2: SGHVS and FQNEAQ. The CDR3: CASSQDTQPQHF. The DNA for the CDR3 is TGTGCCAGCAGCCAGGACACTCAGCCCCAGCATTTT.

This clonotype has just a few counts. The rearrangement joins TRBV7-9 to TRBJ2-3; 12 nucleotides line up with TRBD2. With 2 bases clipped from V and 8 bases from J, the junction kept 11 bases outside the gene matches. Per germline, CDR1 SEHNR and CDR2 FQNEAQ (reference sequence). The CDR3 totals 17 residues. In DNA, the CDR3 is TGTGCCAGCAGCTTATCTGGACTAGCGGGACCAGCTACTACGCAGTATTTT. It specifies CASSLSGLAGPATTQYF.